The 9 T cell receptor beta chains reported below all come from one sample, sequenced in a study of PD-1 blockade in classical Hodgkin lymphoma. All patients relapsed after autologous stem cell transplantation, and brentuximab vedotin exposure varied. Sequenced by immunoSEQ multiplex PCR; TCRdb stores in-frame clones only, minus some. The data contain just over 35,000 clones, approximately 70% of them seen just once; the ten biggest clones take up approximately 14%. Sequenced material: peripheral blood mononuclear cells (PBMCs), taken before the second cycle of nivolumab. The origin of the receptors is a human donor with classical Hodgkin lymphoma.

By sample fraction, this clone is medium-sized. This rearrangement joins TRBV5-1 to TRBJ2-1, with TRBD2 matching over 10 bases. Germline loops: CDR1 SGHRS, CDR2 YFSETQ. The CDR3 runs 17 residues. With 4 bases clipped from V and 0 bases from J, the junction kept 7 bases outside the gene matches. The CDR3 bases are TGCGCCAGCAGCGGGGGGGCTAGCGGGAGCTCCTACAATGAGCAGTTCTTC. Amino acids: CASSGGASGSSYNEQFF.

The CDR3 DNA reads as TGTGCCAGCAGCTTAGTTGGACGACAAACGGGGACCCAGTACTTC. It specifies CASSLVGRQTGTQYF. This chain uses TRBV11-1 with TRBJ2-5; D not certain. V was trimmed by 1 base and J by 7 bases, leaving 16 bases between them. The CDR3 is made up of 15 amino acids. Germline assignment: CDR1 SGHAT and CDR2 FQDESV (reference sequence).

The chain links TRBV19 to TRBJ2-7; TRBD2 might be the D (5 bases). Trimming left V 1 base short and J 3 bases short, with 7 bases between. The CDR3 length is 13 residues. Germline CDR1 and CDR2: LNHDA and SQIVND (reference sequence). CDR3 nucleotide sequence: TGTGCCAGTAGTATAGGCGAGGGCTACGAGCAGTACTTC. Translating gives CASSIGEGYEQYF.

This clone showed up many times. DNA for the CDR3: TGTGCCAGCAGCTTAGCTCGGGGCGGGAGGGCCCTCGGGGAGCTGTTTTTT. Translated: CASSLARGGRALGELFF. The chain combines TRBV7-8 with TRBJ2-2; 9 bases align to TRBD2. There are 17 residues in the CDR3. Germline assignment: CDR1 SGHVS and CDR2 FQNEAQ. V was pared by 0 bases and J by 7 bases, with 9 bases of the junction left unmatched.

The CDR3 protein is CASSQGVSGGYEQYF. The CDR3 DNA reads as TGCGCCAGCAGCCAAGGCGTTAGCGGGGGATACGAGCAGTACTTC. The rearrangement uses TRBV4-3 and TRBJ2-7; 9 bases fit TRBD2. V was pared by 1 base and J by 4 bases, with 5 bases of the junction left unmatched. In germline, CDR1 is LGHNA, CDR2 YSLEER. The CDR3 length is 15 residues.

The CDR3 is CASSRQGRNTEAFF. DNA for the CDR3: TGTGCCAGCAGCCGGCAGGGCCGGAACACTGAAGCTTTCTTT. This chain links TRBV14 with TRBJ1-1; TRBD1 might be the D (5 bases). V lost 4 bases and J 1 base, leaving 10 bases between the germline ends. Germline CDR1 and CDR2: SGHDN and FVKESK. The CDR3 runs to 14 residues.

The V and J genes are TRBV2 and TRBJ1-6, with D perhaps matching TRBD1 (6 bases). The CDR3 totals 15 residues. CDR1 is SNHLY, CDR2 FYNNEI, per germline. Trimming cost V 6 bases and J 5 bases, with 14 bases left between them. CDR3 bases: TGTGCCAGCAGGAGCGAGGGGGTGGATAATTCACCCCTCCACTTT. Amino acid sequence: CASRSEGVDNSPLHF.

The V call is TRBV12-5, the J call TRBJ2-7; TRBD1 matches at 7 bases. In germline, CDR1 is LGHNT, CDR2 FRNRAP. The trim removed 5 bases at V and 3 bases at J, leaving 1 base unmatched. The CDR3 runs 12 residues. The CDR3 protein is CASGRDSYEQYF. Here the CDR3 DNA reads TGTGCTAGTGGTCGGGACAGCTACGAGCAGTACTTC.

The gene calls are TRBV6-5 and TRBJ1-2; D perhaps matches TRBD1 (5 bases). This CDR3 has 15 residues. The germline V gene encodes CDR1 MNHEY and CDR2 SVGAGI. V dropped 2 bases and J dropped 2 bases, with 12 bases sitting between them. The CDR3 protein is CASSYPGGSNYGYTF. CDR3 DNA: TGTGCCAGCAGTTACCCCGGGGGATCAAACTATGGCTACACCTTC.